One sample yielded the 23 T cell receptor beta chains listed below, sequenced in a study of T-cell reconstitution after alpha-beta-depleted transplantation in children. Construction of the TCRbeta library involved unique molecular identifiers. TCRdb passed the PCR reads through MiXCR, listing each CDR3 protein once. This table has approximately 980,000 distinct CDR3 sequences, about 29% appearing once. The material was PBMCs, mostly from graft donor cells, obtained 360 days after TCRalphabeta/CD19-depleted stem cell transplant. These receptors came from a boy under two years old who had a stem cell transplant for SCID, so the T cells may come from the graft donor.

J is TRBJ2-1 and V is TRBV11-2; 7 nucleotides align to TRBD2. Germline loops: CDR1 SGHAT, CDR2 FQNNGV. The junction had 14 bases not matched to a gene; V was cut back by 2 bases and J by 4 bases. The CDR3 length is 18 residues. CDR3 sequence reads: CASSLSFPGLHGYNEQFF. CDR3 bases: TGTGCCAGCAGCTTAAGTTTCCCGGGACTACACGGATACAATGAGCAGTTCTTC.

This clonotype was observed once. DNA for the CDR3: TGTGCCTGGAGGGGGCCGAGCAATCAGCCCCAGCATTTT. Translated: CAWRGPSNQPQHF. The chain combines TRBV30 with TRBJ1-5; a possible D gene is TRBD1 (5 bases). This CDR3 comprises 13 residues. V was clipped by 3 bases and J by 1 base, with 7 bases between them. Germline V lookup: CDR1 GTSNPN, CDR2 SVGIG (reference sequence).

The chain uses TRBV12-3 or TRBV12-4 and TRBJ2-1; D ambiguous. V dropped 6 bases and J dropped 7 bases, with 16 bases sitting between them. The length of the CDR3 is 14 residues. CDR3: CASRSFGPRNEQFF. The CDR3 region has the DNA TGTGCCAGCAGGAGCTTCGGGCCGAGGAATGAGCAGTTCTTC.

The sample holds a few counts of this clonotype. The chain employs TRBV12-3 or TRBV12-4 and TRBJ1-1, with 8 bases that match TRBD1. V trimming: 4 bases; J trimming: 1 base; junction bases outside the gene matches: 5. This CDR3 contains 15 residues. CDR3 in amino acids: CASSSTGGENTEAFF. In nucleotides, the CDR3 is TGTGCCAGCAGTTCTACAGGGGGGGAGAACACTGAAGCTTTCTTT.

This sequence joins TRBV20-1 and TRBJ2-1, with TRBD2 identical over 8 bases. This CDR3 comprises 15 residues. The V segment lost 1 base and the J segment 4 bases; nucleotides outside the gene matches: 6. From germline, CDR1 is DFQATT and CDR2 SNEGSKA (reference sequence). The CDR3 DNA reads as TGCAGTGCTAGAGTCGGGTTAGCGGGATACAATGAGCAGTTCTTC. Translated, it gives CSARVGLAGYNEQFF.

This clonotype has ten or more counts. The J gene is TRBJ2-5, the V gene TRBV4-2; TRBD2 agrees at 10 bases. The CDR3 consists of 16 residues. The V and J ends lost 4 bases and 1 base, in that order; junction bases with no gene match: 6. Germline values: CDR1 LGHNA, CDR2 YNFKEQ. The DNA of the CDR3 is TGTGCCAGCAGCCGTCCTAGCGGGGGATTCCAAGAGACCCAGTACTTC. Translation: CASSRPSGGFQETQYF.

This clonotype occurred a few times. The V call is TRBV3-1, the J call TRBJ2-7; 10 bases map to TRBD2. V trimming: 4 bases; J trimming: 3 bases; junction bases outside the gene matches: 6. Per germline, CDR1 LGHDT and CDR2 YNNKEL (reference sequence). The CDR3 length is 15 residues. The CDR3 region has the DNA TGTGCCAGCAGCCCGCTAGCGGGGGAAGTCTACGAGCAGTACTTC. Encoded protein: CASSPLAGEVYEQYF.

This clonotype has only a few counts. This chain links TRBV7-9 with TRBJ2-7; D tentatively reads TRBD1 or TRBD2 (5 bases each). V gave up 2 bases and J gave up 3 bases, with 11 bases separating them. The CDR3 length is 14 residues. Looked up from germline, CDR1 is SEHNR and CDR2 is FQNEAQ (reference sequence). As DNA, the CDR3 is TGTGCCAGCAGCTTAAAGGGACGGATCTACGAGCAGTACTTC. Translating gives CASSLKGRIYEQYF.

This clonotype was seen only a few times. The chain joins TRBV5-1 to TRBJ2-2, with D tentatively TRBD2 (6 bases). Per germline, CDR1 SGHRS and CDR2 YFSETQ. V was trimmed by 3 bases and J by 4 bases, leaving 19 bases between them. This CDR3 has 17 amino acids. This CDR3 reads CASSSSSAGSLTGELFF. The CDR3 DNA reads as TGCGCCAGCAGCTCGTCAAGCGCGGGGTCTCTCACCGGGGAGCTGTTTTTT. Based on the CDR3 plus reference TRBV5-1 and TRBJ2-2, the full variable domain is KAGVTQTPRYLIKTRGQQVTLSCSPISGHRSVSWYQQTPGQGLQFLFEYFSETQRNKGNFPGRFSGRQFSNSRSEMNVSTLELGDSALYLCASSSSSAGSLTGELFFGEGSRLTVL.

This clonotype was detected a few times. The chain uses TRBV25-1 and TRBJ1-1; perhaps TRBD1 as D (5 bases). CDR3 size: 13 residues. Trimming removed 6 bases at V and 5 bases at J, with 13 bases between. CDR1 MGHDK and CDR2 SYGVNS come from the germline V gene. The CDR3 region is CASSPPGRTEAFF. The CDR3 DNA is TGTGCCAGCAGCCCACCGGGGCGAACTGAAGCTTTCTTT.

The V gene is TRBV20-1, the J gene TRBJ2-5; 10 bases are a match to TRBD2. The germline CDR1 and CDR2 sequences are DFQATT and SNEGSKA (reference sequence). This CDR3 has 15 amino acids. Unmatched junction bases numbered 10, after V lost 4 bases and J lost 5 bases. The chain's CDR3 is CSATSIAGGRETQYF. Here the CDR3 DNA reads TGCAGTGCTACTTCCATAGCGGGGGGCCGGGAGACCCAGTACTTC.

V and J are TRBV20-1 and TRBJ2-3, with no clear D. The length of the CDR3 is 13 residues. Germline CDR1 DFQATT, CDR2 SNEGSKA (reference sequence). Trimming took 1 base from V and 6 from J, leaving 11 bases between them. The CDR3 loop is CSARAGVEDTQYF. For the CDR3, the DNA is TGCAGTGCTAGAGCGGGCGTCGAGGATACGCAGTATTTT.

This clonotype was recorded a few times. The chain uses TRBV3-1 and TRBJ2-7, with D tentatively TRBD1 or TRBD2 (5 bases each). CDR1 and CDR2 (germline): LGHDT, YNNKEL (reference sequence). The CDR3 sequence is 15 residues long. V lost 0 bases and J lost 9, with 18 bases in between. Here the CDR3 DNA reads TGTGCCAGCAGCCAAGAACCGGGACGGGGAAGTGGGCAGTACTTC. Translation gives CASSQEPGRGSGQYF.

The chain employs TRBV20-1 and TRBJ2-1; the D is unclear. Germline lookup yields CDR1 DFQATT and CDR2 SNEGSKA (reference sequence). The CDR3 contains 14 residues. The V and J ends lost 3 bases and 2 bases respectively, with 11 bases between them. CDR3: CSARVPGPYNEQFF. CDR3 sequence (DNA): TGCAGTGCTAGGGTCCCGGGCCCCTACAATGAGCAGTTCTTC.

The chain has TRBV20-1 and TRBJ2-2; possible D gene TRBD2, 7 bases. Germline-derived CDR1 and CDR2 are DFQATT and SNEGSKA (reference sequence). The CDR3 length is 16 residues. Trimming took 1 base from V and 0 from J, leaving 12 bases between them. The CDR3 reads CSARAGGRSNTGELFF. The CDR3 coding sequence is TGCAGTGCTAGAGCGGGGGGCAGGTCGAACACCGGGGAGCTGTTTTTT.

The chain couples TRBV11-2 to TRBJ1-4; no clear D gene. The CDR3 has 16 amino acids. Germline V lookup: CDR1 SGHAT, CDR2 FQNNGV. V was clipped by 5 bases and J by 7 bases, with 20 bases between them. CDR3 in amino acids: CASSRLAPGRIEKLFF. The CDR3 coding sequence is TGTGCCAGCAGCCGATTAGCCCCGGGCCGGATTGAAAAACTGTTTTTT.

This sequence joins TRBV5-5 and TRBJ2-7; no definite D call. V was shortened by 5 bases and J by 7 bases, with 13 bases between the two germline ends. Germline V CDR1 and CDR2: SGHKS, YYEKEE (reference sequence). The CDR3 totals 12 residues. The CDR3 DNA follows: TGTGCCAGCAGGGATGGGCCCGGGGAGCAGTACTTC. This encodes CASRDGPGEQYF.

The CDR3 bases are TGTGCCAGCAGCTTAACCCCTAATCAGCCCCAGCATTTT. This codes for CASSLTPNQPQHF. The chain couples TRBV7-3 to TRBJ1-5; D gene uncertain. CDR1 is SGHTA and CDR2 is FQGTGA in the germline V gene. V lost 0 bases and J 4 bases, leaving 4 bases between the germline ends. CDR3 length equals 13 residues.

This clonotype was seen repeatedly, ten times or more. The chain couples TRBV28 to TRBJ2-7, with D possibly called TRBD1 or TRBD2 (5 bases each). Germline V gene sequence: CDR1 MDHEN, CDR2 SYDVKM. Trimming removed 3 bases from V and 4 bases from J, with 10 bases in between. The CDR3 loop spans 13 amino acids. In DNA, the CDR3 is TGTGCCAGCAGTTTCCGGGGCTTATACGAGCAGTACTTC. Its protein is CASSFRGLYEQYF.

The rearrangement uses TRBV7-2 and TRBJ1-2; 11 bases line up with TRBD1. The V gene's germline CDR1 is SGHTA and CDR2 FQGNSA. Germline trimming cut 2 bases from V and 4 bases from J; bases unmatched to any gene: 3. The CDR3 length is 15 residues. CDR3 loop: CASSLLDRGLYGYTF. The CDR3 region has the DNA TGTGCCAGCAGCTTACTGGACAGGGGGCTCTATGGCTACACCTTC.

The chain has TRBV5-1 and TRBJ2-5, with TRBD2 as a possible D gene (6 bases). This CDR3 is 14 amino acids long. Trimming shortened V by 0 bases and J by 2 bases, and 8 bases separated the two germline ends. From germline, CDR1 is SGHRS and CDR2 YFSETQ. The CDR3 loop reads CASSLGGEQETQYF. The CDR3 DNA is TGCGCCAGCAGCTTGGGCGGGGAGCAAGAGACCCAGTACTTC.

This clonotype showed up just a few times. The gene calls are TRBV5-6 and TRBJ2-7; TRBD1 or TRBD2 may be the D gene (5 bases each). Germline assignment: CDR1 SGHDT and CDR2 YYEEEE. The germline V and J ends were trimmed by 0 bases and 8 bases, with 6 bases remaining between them. This CDR3 has 11 residues. The CDR3 sequence is CASSLGDQQYF. DNA for the CDR3: TGTGCCAGCAGCTTGGGGGACCAGCAGTACTTC.

The chain employs TRBV7-9 and TRBJ2-1, with 12 bases fitting TRBD1. This CDR3 contains 16 residues. Germline V gives CDR1 SEHNR, CDR2 FQNEAQ (reference sequence). Unmatched junction bases numbered 7, after V lost 3 bases and J lost 7 bases. The CDR3 protein is CASSFIPGQGANEQFF. CDR3 nucleotide sequence: TGTGCCAGCAGCTTTATACCGGGACAGGGGGCGAATGAGCAGTTCTTC.